The next 4 T cell receptor beta chains were all read from a single sample in a study of blood T cell repertoires in COVID-19. The repertoire was sequenced with immunoSEQ multiplex PCR; TCRdb's copy has only in-frame clones and lacks some. In the table there are around 67,000 clones, approximately 86% of which are singletons. Sequencing used peripheral blood. The receptors shown here come from a woman older than 75 with active or convalescent COVID-19.

In its sample, this clone was seen once. The chain joins TRBV3-1 (or the pseudogene TRBV3-2) to TRBJ2-1; tentatively, D is TRBD2 (6 bases). CDR1 is LGHDT and CDR2 is YNNKEL in the germline V gene (reference sequence). The CDR3 extends over 15 amino acids. Trimming stripped 1 base from V and 7 bases from J, with 14 bases between. The CDR3 bases are TGTGCCAGCAGCCAAGTTGCACTAGCCGGAAATGAGCAGTTCTTC. This gives the protein CASSQVALAGNEQFF.

V gene TRBV10-3 combines with J gene TRBJ2-3; TRBD2 aligns across 11 bases. Germline V gene sequence: CDR1 ENHRY, CDR2 SYGVKD. After removal of 4 bases from V and 2 bases from J, the junction contained 2 bases not matched to a gene. The CDR3 covers 15 residues. This chain's CDR3 is CAISGLAGITDTQYF. CDR3 DNA sequence: TGTGCCATCAGTGGACTAGCGGGGATCACAGATACGCAGTATTTT.

The V and J genes are TRBV11-3 and TRBJ1-1; 7 nucleotides match TRBD1. The CDR3 covers 13 residues. Trimming cost V 5 bases and J 4 bases; bases outside gene matches: 4. Germline V gene sequence: CDR1 SGHNT, CDR2 YENEEA. The CDR3 loop reads CASSVYRGTEAFF. The CDR3 DNA follows: TGTGCCAGCAGCGTTTACAGGGGCACTGAAGCTTTCTTT. Complete variable domain (other parts from reference TRBV11-3 and TRBJ1-1): EAGVVQSPRYKIIEKKQPVAFWCNPISGHNTLYWYLQNLGQGPELLIRYENEEAVDDSQLPKDRFSAERLKGVDSTLKIQPAELGDSAVYLCASSVYRGTEAFFGQGTRLTVV.

Here the CDR3 reads CASSAFTGGNSPLHF. The CDR3 DNA reads TGTGCCAGCAGCGCATTCACAGGGGGCAATTCACCCCTCCACTTT. The chain recombines TRBV7-2 with TRBJ1-6; 9 bases line up with TRBD1. The CDR3 loop spans 15 amino acids. J was trimmed by 7 bases and V by 5 bases; bases with no gene match: 6. Germline CDR1 SGHTA, CDR2 FQGNSA. Filled out from reference TRBV7-2 and TRBJ1-6, the complete variable domain reads GAGVSQSPSNKVTEKGKDVELRCDPISGHTALYWYRQSLGQGLEFLIYFQGNSAPDKSGLPSDRFSAERTGGSVSTLTIQRTQQEDSAVYLCASSAFTGGNSPLHFGNGTRLTVT.